Listed below are T cell receptor beta chains from one sample, sequenced in a study of T cell changes during pregnancy in multiple sclerosis. Sequencing used immunoSEQ multiplex PCR; TCRdb keeps in-frame clones, though not all of them. The data show about 77,000 clones, about 88% seen once. Specimen: peripheral blood, collected before pregnancy. These receptors were taken from a female donor with multiple sclerosis, enrolled in a pregnancy study. Each CDR3 is given with its conserved first and last residue. The D gene is left open where the match is weak. Some rows mark clone size as missing; the rest say once, few, many or name a class of expanded clone.

NA,TRBV6-6,TRBJ2-7,NA,TGTGCCAGCAGTTACAGACAGCCGGCCGAGCAGTACTTC,CASSYRQPAEQYF
TRBD1,TRBV15,TRBJ2-1,NA,TGTGCCACCAGCAGGGACAGGGGTGTTACCGATGAGCAGTTCTTC,CATSRDRGVTDEQFF
TRBD1,TRBV4-1,TRBJ2-1,NA,TGCGCCAGCAGCCAAGAGAGAGGAAGGGGGACAGGGCCCTCCAATGAGCAGTTCTTC,CASSQERGRGTGPSNEQFF
NA,TRBV20-1,TRBJ2-2,few,TGCAGTGCATCATTCACCGGGGAGCTGTTTTTT,CSASFTGELFF
TRBD2,TRBV7-6,TRBJ2-7,NA,TGTGCCAGCAGCTTAGGAGGGACTAGCTCCGAGCAGTACTTC,CASSLGGTSSEQYF
NA,TRBV5-6,TRBJ2-7,once,TGTGCCAGCAGCCAGACTAGCTACGAGCAGTACTTC,CASSQTSYEQYF
NA,TRBV5-8,TRBJ2-1,NA,TGTGCCAGCAGCCGGGGGTTGAGCTCCTACAATGAGCAGTTCTTC,CASSRGLSSYNEQFF
NA,TRBV28,TRBJ1-2,NA,TGTGCCAGCAGATACGAACCTCAGGGGAGTGGCGGCTACACCTTC,CASRYEPQGSGGYTF
TRBD1,TRBV7-8,TRBJ1-1,NA,TGTGCCAGCAGCTTACCGACCGGGGACAGTAACACTGAAGCTTTCTTT,CASSLPTGDSNTEAFF
TRBD1,TRBV6-1,TRBJ1-3,NA,TGTGCCAGCAGCCAGGGGGCTGAAGCTGGAAACACCATATATTTT,CASSQGAEAGNTIYF
NA,TRBV5-1,TRBJ1-3,NA,TGCGCCAGCAGCTTGGGGGGCGCAGATGGAAACACCATATATTTT,CASSLGGADGNTIYF
NA,TRBV30,TRBJ1-6,NA,TGTGCCTGGAGTTATTTGGGCGCTTCACCCCTCCACTTT,CAWSYLGASPLHF
NA,TRBV19,TRBJ1-5,NA,TGTGCCAGTAGTATAGATCCGCCAGGGGCGGGGGTGCAGCCCCAGCATTTT,CASSIDPPGAGVQPQHF
NA,TRBV19,TRBJ1-6,NA,TGTGCCAGTAGTCGGACTACTGCGCAGCTCCACTTT,CASSRTTAQLHF
TRBD2,TRBV30,TRBJ2-3,NA,TGTGCCTGGAGTGTGGGCGCGGGGGGCCTCACAGATACGCAGTATTTT,CAWSVGAGGLTDTQYF
NA,TRBV7-9,TRBJ1-5,NA,TGTGCCAGCAGCTCGCAGGGAAGCAATCAGCCCCAGCATTTT,CASSSQGSNQPQHF
TRBD1,TRBV10-2,TRBJ1-6,NA,TGCGCCAGCAGTGAGTCACGCCCCGGGACAGGAGGGTCGCCCCTCCACTTT,CASSESRPGTGGSPLHF
NA,TRBV5-6,TRBJ2-5,NA,TGTGCCAGCAGCTTGTATAGTGCGAAGACCCAGTACTTC,CASSLYSAKTQYF
TRBD1,TRBV5-6,TRBJ2-7,NA,TGTGCCAGCAGCCGTCCGACCGGGACAGGGCTCGAGCAGTACTTC,CASSRPTGTGLEQYF
NA,TRBV30,TRBJ1-5,once,TGTGCCTGGAGCAGGGGCCGGGATCAGCCCCAGCATTTT,CAWSRGRDQPQHF
NA,TRBV9,TRBJ1-2,NA,TGTGCCAGCAGCGTAGTGGGACACCGAACCTATGGCTACACCTTC,CASSVVGHRTYGYTF
TRBD2,TRBV5-1,TRBJ2-7,NA,TGCGCCAGCAGCTGGCGGGCGGGGGAAAGGTACGAGCAGTACTTC,CASSWRAGERYEQYF
NA,TRBV15,TRBJ2-1,NA,TGTGCCACCAGGAGGGGAGGAGGGGCGGCCTACAATGAGCAGTTCTTC,CATRRGGGAAYNEQFF
NA,TRBV28,TRBJ1-2,NA,TGTGCCAGCAGTTTTCTCAACTATGGCTACACCTTC,CASSFLNYGYTF
TRBD2,TRBV5-1,TRBJ2-1,NA,TGCGCCAGCAGCTTGGTCGGGGGGGGGCCGGTTAATGAGCAGTTCTTC,CASSLVGGGPVNEQFF
TRBD1,TRBV7-2,TRBJ2-2,once,TGTGCCAGCAGCCTTGACAGGGGGCCCGGGGAGCTGTTTTTT,CASSLDRGPGELFF
TRBD1,TRBV30,TRBJ1-2,NA,TGTGCCTGGACCAAGACAGGGGGCTCCTATGGCTACACCTTC,CAWTKTGGSYGYTF
NA,TRBV28,TRBJ1-6,NA,TGTGCCAGTCTTAGACAGGTAGTCGGTAATTCACCCCTCCACTTT,CASLRQVVGNSPLHF
NA,TRBV5-1,TRBJ1-1,few,TGCGCCAGCAGCTTGATAGAGGGAGGGGAAGCTTTCTTT,CASSLIEGGEAFF
TRBD1,TRBV18,TRBJ2-7,NA,TGTGCCAGCTCAGGGACAGCACACCTCTCCTACGAGCAGTACTTC,CASSGTAHLSYEQYF
NA,TRBV5-4,TRBJ1-1,NA,TGTGCCAGCAGCTTAAGGGGCACTGAAGCTTTCTTT,CASSLRGTEAFF
TRBD2,TRBV7-3,TRBJ2-1,NA,TGTGCCAGCAGCTCTAGCGGGGGGTCCCACGGGGAGCAGTTCTTC,CASSSSGGSHGEQFF
TRBD1,TRBV25-1,TRBJ1-1,NA,TGTGCCAGCAGTGAATGGGGGACAGGGCGCTATACTTTCTTT,CASSEWGTGRYTFF
NA,TRBV2,TRBJ2-7,NA,TGTGCCAGCAGCCCGGACAGCTCCTACGAGCAGTACTTC,CASSPDSSYEQYF
NA,TRBV5-1,TRBJ1-4,NA,TGCGCCAGCAGCTTGATGAGGGAAGATGAAAAACTGTTTTTT,CASSLMREDEKLFF
TRBD1,TRBV5-5,TRBJ1-1,NA,TGTGCCAGCAGCCCCATCTGGGGACAGGGATCAGATGAAGCTTTCTTT,CASSPIWGQGSDEAFF
TRBD2,TRBV29-1,TRBJ2-1,NA,TGCAGCGTTGAAGAAGGGAGGGAGAGCTCCTACAATGAGCAGTTCTTC,CSVEEGRESSYNEQFF
TRBD1,TRBV5-1,TRBJ1-1,NA,TGCGCCAGCAGCGACAGGGGCATGAACACTGAAGCTTTCTTT,CASSDRGMNTEAFF
TRBD1,TRBV5-6,TRBJ2-7,NA,TGTGCCAGCAGCCCGGGCGGGACAGGGTCCTACGAGCAGTACTTC,CASSPGGTGSYEQYF
NA,TRBV5-1,TRBJ2-4,NA,TGCGCCAGCAGCTTAGAGGTAGGGGACATTCAGTACTTC,CASSLEVGDIQYF
NA,TRBV9,TRBJ1-1,NA,TGTGCCAGCAGCGGACAGACAGCTTTGAACACTGAAGCTTTCTTT,CASSGQTALNTEAFF
TRBD1,TRBV18,TRBJ1-2,NA,TGTGCCAGCTCACCACAAAGGACAGGGGGAGATGGCTACACCTTC,CASSPQRTGGDGYTF
TRBD1,TRBV2,TRBJ2-3,NA,TGTGCCAGCAGTAGGGACAGGGGGATATATACGCAGTATTTT,CASSRDRGIYTQYF
TRBD1,TRBV6-7,TRBJ1-1,NA,TGTGCCAGCAGTTACTCGAGACAGGGCACTGAAGCTTTCTTT,CASSYSRQGTEAFF
NA,TRBV1,TRBJ2-1,NA,TGCACCAGCAGCCAGACTAGCGGGGGCCTCAATGAGCAGTTCTTC,CTSSQTSGGLNEQFF
TRBD1,TRBV6-6,TRBJ1-6,NA,TGTGCCAGCAGTTACGGTATGGCAGGGGGTGGATCACCCCTCCACTTT,CASSYGMAGGGSPLHF
NA,TRBV5-6,TRBJ1-6,NA,TGTGCCAGCAGCTTGGGGGCCAGCTCGGGGAATTCACCCCTCCACTTT,CASSLGASSGNSPLHF
NA,TRBV7-3,TRBJ1-1,once,TGTGCCAGCAGCTTGGAGGGGCCGAACACTGAAGCTTTCTTT,CASSLEGPNTEAFF
TRBD1,TRBV6-1,TRBJ1-4,few,TGTGCCAGCATCCGACAGGGGGCATCGGAACTGTTTTTT,CASIRQGASELFF
TRBD1,TRBV15,TRBJ1-5,NA,TGTGCCACCAGCAGAGGATCAGGGGGGACTAGCAATCAGCCCCAGCATTTT,CATSRGSGGTSNQPQHF
NA,TRBV28,TRBJ1-3,NA,TGTGCCAGCAGTTACCAGGGGGGAAACACCATATATTTT,CASSYQGGNTIYF
NA,TRBV4-1,TRBJ1-1,NA,TGCGCCAGCAGCCAAGACCGGACAGTAAACACTGAAGCTTTCTTT,CASSQDRTVNTEAFF
NA,TRBV9,TRBJ2-1,once,TGTGCCAGCAGCGTAGAGGGGGGGGGCTACAATGAGCAGTTCTTC,CASSVEGGGYNEQFF
TRBD2,TRBV6-5,TRBJ2-1,NA,TGTGCCAGCACCGGGGGGGCCCACTCAGGCGAGCAGTTCTTC,CASTGGAHSGEQFF
NA,TRBV27,TRBJ2-1,NA,TGTGCCAGCAGACTAGCTTCCAATGAGCAGTTCTTC,CASRLASNEQFF
TRBD1,TRBV5-1,TRBJ1-1,NA,TGCGCCAGCAGTTTTTCAGGGGGAGACACTGAAGCTTTCTTT,CASSFSGGDTEAFF
NA,TRBV10-1,TRBJ2-1,NA,TGCGCCAGCAGTGATGCCAGGGCGGCCGATTACAATGAGCAGTTCTTC,CASSDARAADYNEQFF